These 15 T cell receptor beta chains originate from one sample sequenced in a study of CD8+CD57+ T cells in acquired aplastic anemia. Profiling that covered TCR beta VDJ and CDR3 relied on genomic DNA as its template. In TCRdb, the reads were re-called with MiXCR into one record per CDR3 protein. The sample holds about 210,000 distinct CDR3 sequences, over 55% seen once. Specimen: sorted CD4+, CD8+, or CD8+CD57+ T cells (not recorded which) from PBMCs. These receptors were collected from a human donor in good health.

V gene TRBV7-9 combines with J gene TRBJ2-1; 9 bases are shared with TRBD2. Looked up from germline, CDR1 is SEHNR and CDR2 is FQNEAQ (reference sequence). CDR3 length equals 16 residues. V was pared by 5 bases and J by 9 bases, with 14 bases of the junction left unmatched. CDR3 in amino acids: CASSPFSGGPSGEQFF. The CDR3 bases are TGTGCCAGCAGCCCTTTTAGCGGGGGCCCTTCTGGTGAGCAGTTCTTC.

V gene TRBV2 combines with J gene TRBJ2-2; 10 bases are shared with TRBD2. Germline CDR1 reads SNHLY; CDR2 reads FYNNEI. The CDR3 is made up of 16 amino acids. The junction had 5 bases not matched to a gene; V was cut back by 5 bases and J by 2 bases. CDR3: CASSPLAGLNTGELFF. The CDR3 region has the DNA TGTGCCAGCAGTCCACTAGCGGGACTAAACACCGGGGAGCTGTTTTTT.

This clonotype has a handful of counts. This sequence joins TRBV20-1 and TRBJ2-3; D remains unclear. Trimming removed 6 bases at V and 3 bases at J, with 10 bases between. Germline V lookup: CDR1 DFQATT, CDR2 SNEGSKA (reference sequence). The CDR3 runs 12 residues. The CDR3 coding sequence is TGCAGTGCATGGGCCCGGACAGATACGCAGTATTTT. As protein: CSAWARTDTQYF.

There are many counts of this clonotype. A much larger clone differs from this one at a single base, so this may be a read error. The chain uses TRBV5-1 and TRBJ1-2; D is perhaps TRBD1 (6 bases). The CDR3 consists of 13 residues. Germline V gene sequence: CDR1 SGHRS, CDR2 YFSETQ. The germline V and J ends were trimmed by 0 bases and 4 bases, with 7 bases remaining between them. The CDR3 sequence: CASSLGGGYGYTF. DNA of the CDR3: TGCGCCAGCAGCTTGGGAGGGGGCTATGGCTACACCTTC.

There are a few counts of this clonotype. This chain uses TRBV29-1 with TRBJ2-3; D perhaps matches TRBD1 (6 bases). CDR1 is SQVTM and CDR2 is ANQGSEA in the germline V gene. V shed 5 bases and J shed 14 bases, with 14 bases lying between them. CDR3 length: 10 amino acids. The CDR3 sequence is CSVHQGTMYF. In DNA, the CDR3 is TGCAGCGTTCACCAGGGGACCATGTATTTT.

Here the CDR3 DNA reads TGTGCCAGCAGCTTAGCGGGGGTTGTATACACCTTC. Translation gives CASSLAGVVYTF. The V call is TRBV7-2, the J call TRBJ1-2; a weak D match, TRBD1 (5 bases). Per the germline V gene, CDR1 is SGHTA and CDR2 is FQGNSA. The CDR3 is 12 amino acids. Trimming removed 0 bases at V and 11 bases at J, with 10 bases between.

This clonotype was counted at least ten times. V gene TRBV24-1 combines with J gene TRBJ2-4; D not resolved. From germline, CDR1 is KGHDR and CDR2 SFDVKD. V was shortened by 4 bases and J by 8 bases, with 11 bases between the two germline ends. This CDR3 contains 13 residues. The CDR3 reads CATSETGWDIQYF. The CDR3, as DNA: TGTGCCACCAGTGAGACGGGTTGGGACATTCAGTACTTC.

Concerning this clonotype itself: Compared with germline, one end of the junction differs, possibly owing to a read error. The chain employs TRBV7-2 and TRBJ2-7, with D possibly being TRBD2 (6 bases). This CDR3 is 18 amino acids long. Germline CDR1 is SGHTA and CDR2 is FQGNSA. The CDR3 loop is CASSFSSRTGGVSYEQYF. Written as DNA, the CDR3 is TGTGCTAGCAGCTTCTCCTCCAGGACTGGCGGGGTCTCCTACGAGCAGTACTTC. The whole variable domain, remainder taken from reference TRBV7-2 and TRBJ2-7, is GAGVSQSPSNKVTEKGKDVELRCDPISGHTALYWYRQSLGQGLEFLIYFQGNSAPDKSGLPSDRFSAERTGGSVSTLTIQRTQQEDSAVYLCASSFSSRTGGVSYEQYFGPGTRLTVT.

Details on this clonotype: One end of the junction is discordant with germline, which a read error may explain. The chain combines TRBV10-3 with TRBJ1-1, with TRBD1 matching 8 bases. The CDR3 spans 12 residues. Germline CDR1 ENHRY, CDR2 SYGVKD. The CDR3 protein is CAISESGTGVKF. The CDR3 DNA follows: TGTGCCATCAGTGAGTCAGGGACAGGAGTTAAGTTT.

The table lists this clonotype with many counts. The V gene is TRBV20-1, the J gene TRBJ2-5, with D tentatively TRBD1 or TRBD2 (5 bases each). The CDR3 covers 16 residues. Per the germline V gene, CDR1 is DFQATT and CDR2 is SNEGSKA (reference sequence). The V gene lost 1 base and the J gene lost 4 bases, with 19 bases spanning the gap. Written as DNA, the CDR3 is TGCAGTGCTAGAGCACGGGTAGTGGGGGATAGAGAGACCCAGTACTTC. It yields the protein CSARARVVGDRETQYF.

The chain uses TRBV5-1 and TRBJ1-1; D perhaps matches TRBD1 (5 bases). The germline V gene encodes CDR1 SGHRS and CDR2 YFSETQ. V shed 4 bases and J shed 5 bases, with 15 bases lying between them. CDR3 size: 14 residues. The CDR3 loop is CASSLPGGETEAFF. Here the CDR3 DNA reads TGCGCCAGCAGCCTCCCGGGGGGGGAGACTGAAGCTTTCTTT.

The rearrangement uses TRBV10-3 and TRBJ2-7, with 7 bases identical to TRBD1. Germline V lookup: CDR1 ENHRY, CDR2 SYGVKD. V was clipped by 10 bases and J by 1 base; unmatched bases: 16. The CDR3 is made up of 16 amino acids. CDR3 residues: CASSGPTGSPSYEQYF. As DNA, the CDR3 is TGTGCCAGCAGCGGACCGACAGGGAGTCCTTCCTACGAGCAGTACTTC.

This clonotype turned up a few times. J is TRBJ1-1 and V is TRBV29-1, with 7 bases aligning to TRBD1. CDR3 length: 15 amino acids. CDR1 is SQVTM and CDR2 is ANQGSEA in the germline V gene. V gave up 3 bases and J gave up 1 base; unmatched junction bases: 8. CDR3 DNA sequence: TGCAGCGTTGATTGGTCGGGACAGCAGAACACTGAAGCTTTCTTT. Its protein product is CSVDWSGQQNTEAFF.

The chain uses TRBV7-2 and TRBJ2-7; D not certain. From germline, CDR1 is SGHTA and CDR2 FQGNSA. The V gene lost 1 base and the J gene lost 4 bases, with 8 bases spanning the gap. There are 13 residues in the CDR3. As DNA, the CDR3 is TGTGCCAGCAGCTTAGGAATGGAGTACGAGCAGTACTTC. Encoded protein: CASSLGMEYEQYF.

J is TRBJ2-7 and V is TRBV20-1; perhaps TRBD2 as D (6 bases). The CDR3 is 14 residues long. Germline V gene data show CDR1 as DFQATT and CDR2 as SNEGSKA (reference sequence). The V end lost 3 bases, the J end lost 4 bases, and 16 bases lay between the germline ends. The CDR3 bases are TGCAGTGCTAGTCAGGCGGGAACACCTTACGAGCAGTACTTC. Its translation: CSASQAGTPYEQYF.